This entry lists 25 T cell receptor beta chains sequenced from one sample in a study of blood T cell repertoires in COVID-19. Profiling relied on immunoSEQ multiplex PCR, and the TCRdb table lists in-frame clones only, not all of them. This table has 150,000 or so clones, approximately 80% appearing once. Sequenced input: PBMCs or T cells enriched from blood (not recorded which). All receptors come from a man aged 50-60 years who had recovered from COVID-19.

The chain couples TRBV7-9 to TRBJ2-2; 8 nucleotides match TRBD2. Germline lookup yields CDR1 SEHNR and CDR2 FQNEAQ (reference sequence). This CDR3 comprises 14 residues. The trim removed 6 bases at V and 3 bases at J, leaving 3 bases unmatched. The CDR3 coding sequence is TGTGCCAGCAGTATAGCGGGGTACACCGGGGAGCTGTTTTTT. Amino acids: CASSIAGYTGELFF.

In nucleotides, the CDR3 is TGTGCCACCAGTGATAGCCAATTTGGCTACACCTTC. It is translated as CATSDSQFGYTF. The chain uses TRBV24-1 and TRBJ1-2, with D unclear. This CDR3 is 12 amino acids long. V was shortened by 3 bases and J by 7 bases, with 8 bases between the two germline ends. Germline CDR1 reads KGHDR; CDR2 reads SFDVKD.

Here the CDR3 reads CASRWDRNTEAFF. As DNA, the CDR3 is TGCGCCAGCAGGTGGGACAGGAACACTGAAGCTTTCTTT. The V and J genes are TRBV10-1 and TRBJ1-1; TRBD1 aligns across 7 bases. Germline-derived CDR1 and CDR2 are WNHNN and SYGVQD (reference sequence). With 6 bases clipped from V and 1 base from J, the junction kept 2 bases outside the gene matches. The CDR3 has 13 amino acids.

This rearrangement joins TRBV7-9 to TRBJ2-2, with 7 bases that match TRBD2. With V trimmed by 5 bases and J by 0 bases, 3 bases remained unmatched. The V gene's germline CDR1 is SEHNR and CDR2 FQNEAQ (reference sequence). The CDR3 consists of 15 residues. CDR3 sequence: CASSLLAANTGELFF. CDR3 DNA sequence: TGTGCCAGCAGCCTCCTAGCGGCGAACACCGGGGAGCTGTTTTTT.

The chain couples TRBV29-1 to TRBJ1-1; D is uncertain. The CDR3 is 13 residues long. The germline V gene has CDR1 SQVTM and CDR2 ANQGSEA. V was shortened by 3 bases and J by 0 bases, with 8 bases between the two germline ends. The CDR3 protein is CSVDGLMNTEAFF. In DNA, the CDR3 is TGCAGCGTTGATGGTCTAATGAACACTGAAGCTTTCTTT.

The genes are TRBV2 and TRBJ1-4; TRBD1 is a possible D gene (5 bases). The CDR3 is 13 amino acids. Looked up from germline, CDR1 is SNHLY and CDR2 is FYNNEI. Between the trimmed V and J ends, which lost 6 bases and 7 bases, there was a span of 12 bases. The CDR3 sequence is CASRGRVAEKLFF. CDR3 nucleotides: TGTGCCAGCAGGGGCAGGGTGGCTGAAAAACTGTTTTTT.

The chain carries TRBV5-1 and TRBJ1-1; the D is unclear. Trimming cost V 0 bases and J 1 base, with 4 bases left between them. The germline V gene has CDR1 SGHRS and CDR2 YFSETQ. The length of the CDR3 is 13 residues. DNA of the CDR3: TGCGCCAGCAGCTTGGACAAGAACACTGAAGCTTTCTTT. Translating it yields CASSLDKNTEAFF.

This clone came up a few times. This sequence joins TRBV5-8 and TRBJ1-6; D is unclear. In germline, CDR1 is SGHTS, CDR2 YDEGEE. CDR3 length: 15 amino acids. V dropped 4 bases and J dropped 8 bases, with 16 bases sitting between them. The CDR3 is CASSNLGSGDSPLHF. The CDR3 DNA is TGTGCCAGCAGCAACCTAGGGTCCGGGGATTCACCCCTCCACTTT.

CDR3 in amino acids: CASSDPGQGALTYEQYF. The CDR3, as DNA: TGTGCCAGCAGTGATCCGGGACAGGGGGCTCTCACCTACGAGCAGTACTTC. The chain combines TRBV2 with TRBJ2-7, with 12 positions matching TRBD1. This CDR3 is built from 17 residues. In germline, CDR1 is SNHLY, CDR2 FYNNEI. Trimming at V came to 3 bases and at J to 2 bases, leaving 8 bases not matched to a gene.

As concerns this clone: The sample carries other DNA sequences with the same CDR3. The rearrangement links TRBV5-4 to TRBJ2-1, with D tentatively TRBD2 (5 bases). V lost 7 bases to trimming and J lost 0 bases, with 20 bases between them. CDR1 is SGHNT, CDR2 YYREEE, per germline (reference sequence). CDR3 length: 17 residues. CDR3 sequence (DNA): TGTGCCAGCTCCCGCGCCGGACTGGCAAGCTCCTACAATGAGCAGTTCTTC. Protein sequence: CASSRAGLASSYNEQFF.

This clone was seen ten or more times. This sequence joins TRBV5-1 and TRBJ2-3; 9 nucleotides align to TRBD1. The CDR3 is 14 residues long. The J segment lost 4 bases and the V segment lost 5 bases, leaving 5 bases of the junction unmatched. Germline lookup yields CDR1 SGHRS and CDR2 YFSETQ. CDR3 coding DNA: TGCGCCAGCAGGAGACAGGGGGGGTCAGATACGCAGTATTTT. Translated, it gives CASRRQGGSDTQYF.

This clone was recorded once. This chain links TRBV5-1 with TRBJ2-1, with 10 positions matching TRBD2. Germline CDR1 SGHRS, CDR2 YFSETQ. The CDR3 is made up of 16 amino acids. The junction had 8 bases not matched to a gene; V was cut back by 4 bases and J by 4 bases. The CDR3 nucleotides read TGCGCCAGCAGCAAAGAAACTAGCGGGGTTTACAATGAGCAGTTCTTC. Translating gives CASSKETSGVYNEQFF.

This clone was recorded a few times. The chain joins TRBV4-1 to TRBJ2-7; TRBD1 matches at 7 bases. This CDR3 region has 15 residues. CDR1 and CDR2 from the germline V gene are MGHRA and YSYEKL. The V and J ends lost 1 base and 4 bases, in that order; junction bases with no gene match: 7. The CDR3: CASSQVATGEYEQYF. CDR3 nucleotides: TGCGCCAGCAGCCAAGTTGCAACAGGGGAGTACGAGCAGTACTTC.

This chain joins TRBV7-8 and TRBJ1-4; TRBD1 is a possible D gene (5 bases). The CDR3 is 13 residues long. Deletions cut 1 base from V and 7 bases from J, with 7 bases between. The germline V gene encodes CDR1 SGHVS and CDR2 FQNEAQ. The DNA for the CDR3 is TGTGCCAGCAGCTTAGGGGGCGCTGAAAAACTGTTTTTT. This sequence encodes CASSLGGAEKLFF.

The chain is built from TRBV6-5 and TRBJ1-1, with D hard to call. This CDR3 region has 13 residues. CDR1 and CDR2 (germline): MNHEY, SVGAGI. Deletions cut 2 bases from V and 3 bases from J, with 7 bases between. CDR3 residues: CASSYLRDTEAFF. The DNA for the CDR3 is TGTGCCAGCAGTTACCTGCGGGACACTGAAGCTTTCTTT.

CDR3 DNA sequence: TGCAGGCCCGGGACAGGGTGGTTTCAGCCCCAGCATTTT. Translation: CRPGTGWFQPQHF. This chain connects TRBV29-1 to TRBJ1-5; 9 bases fit TRBD1. Germline V gives CDR1 SQVTM, CDR2 ANQGSEA. The CDR3 runs 13 residues. Variable domain in full (rest from reference TRBV29-1 and TRBJ1-5): SAVISQKPSRDICQRGTSLTIQCQVDSQVTMMFWYRQQPGQSLTLIATANQGSEATYESGFVIDKFPISRPNLTFSTLTVSNMSPEDSSIYLCRPGTGWFQPQHFGDGTRLSIL.

This clone has a single count. The chain links TRBV2 to TRBJ2-5, with a weak D call TRBD1 (6 bases). This CDR3 has 14 residues. Trimming stripped 7 bases from V and 1 base from J, with 13 bases between. CDR1 is SNHLY, CDR2 FYNNEI, per germline. CDR3 bases: TGTGCCAGCAAAATGGGACACATCCAAGAGACCCAGTACTTC. As protein: CASKMGHIQETQYF.

This clone came up many times. V and J are TRBV6-1 and TRBJ1-2; D possibly corresponds to TRBD1 (5 bases). The germline V and J ends were trimmed by 2 bases and 8 bases, with 15 bases remaining between them. Germline V gene lookup returns CDR1 MNHNS and CDR2 SASEGT. There are 14 residues in the CDR3. The CDR3 DNA reads as TGTGCCAGCAGTGAAACAGGCGGTGCGGAGGGCTACACCTTC. Translated, it gives CASSETGGAEGYTF.

This chain uses TRBV12-3 or TRBV12-4 with TRBJ1-4, with D maybe TRBD1 (5 bases). CDR3 length equals 13 residues. Trimming took 3 bases from V and 5 from J, leaving 7 bases between them. The CDR3 bases are TGTGCCAGCAGTTTTCGACAGAATGAAAAACTGTTTTTT. It codes for CASSFRQNEKLFF.

This clone was observed once. This sequence joins TRBV29-1 and TRBJ1-2; no clear D. From germline, CDR1 is SQVTM and CDR2 ANQGSEA. The CDR3 length is 11 residues. V dropped 3 bases and J dropped 7 bases, with 9 bases sitting between them. The chain's CDR3 is CSVDIGFGYTF. CDR3 DNA sequence: TGCAGCGTTGACATCGGGTTTGGCTACACCTTC. The whole variable domain, filled in from reference TRBV29-1 and TRBJ1-2, reads SAVISQKPSRDICQRGTSLTIQCQVDSQVTMMFWYRQQPGQSLTLIATANQGSEATYESGFVIDKFPISRPNLTFSTLTVSNMSPEDSSIYLCSVDIGFGYTFGSGTRLTVV.

The V and J genes are TRBV5-8 and TRBJ2-5; the D gene is possibly TRBD1 (7 bases). Germline-derived CDR1 and CDR2 are SGHTS and YDEGEE. V was clipped by 0 bases and J by 4 bases, with 13 bases between them. The CDR3 has 15 residues. The CDR3 spells CASSLGGDRRETQYF. The CDR3 DNA reads TGTGCCAGCAGCTTGGGGGGGGACAGAAGAGAGACCCAGTACTTC.

This rearrangement joins TRBV11-2 to TRBJ2-5; the match to TRBD2 covers 16 bases. Trimming removed 8 bases from V and 4 bases from J; junction bases left unmatched: 16. The germline V gene encodes CDR1 SGHAT and CDR2 FQNNGV. The CDR3 is 19 residues long. In DNA form, the CDR3 reads TGTGCCAGCCGAAAGAACACGGGACTAGCGGGGGGGCCCAGAGAGACCCAGTACTTC. Its translation: CASRKNTGLAGGPRETQYF.

The chain employs TRBV21-1 and TRBJ1-2; TRBD1, the table's D call, lacks a check against the DNA. TRBV21-1 has pseudogene status. The CDR3 extends over 15 amino acids. The CDR3 sequence is CASEAGTPANYGYTF. For the CDR3, the DNA is TGTGCCAGCGAAGCCGGGACACCAGCTAACTATGGCTACACCTTC.

The J gene is TRBJ2-7, the V gene TRBV3-1 (or the pseudogene TRBV3-2), with 11 bases aligning to TRBD2. The CDR3 extends over 15 amino acids. From germline, CDR1 is LGHDT and CDR2 YNNKEL (reference sequence). V lost 4 bases and J lost 1; bases outside the gene matches: 3. The CDR3 nucleotides read TGTGCCAGCAGCCTAACTAGCGGGAGATCCTACGAGCAGTACTTC. It specifies CASSLTSGRSYEQYF.

The chain combines TRBV6-5 with TRBJ1-2, with a tentative D call TRBD1 (5 bases). CDR1 and CDR2 from the germline V gene are MNHEY and SVGAGI. Deletions cut 2 bases from V and 4 bases from J, with 17 bases between. The CDR3 is 16 amino acids. CDR3 protein: CASSYRQGSSSYGYTF. In nucleotides, the CDR3 is TGTGCCAGCAGTTACAGGCAGGGCTCCTCCTCCTATGGCTACACCTTC.